One T cell receptor (beta chain) is described in this entry. The data derive from a study of CD8 T cells in Susac syndrome. Germline values: CDR1 SGHVS, CDR2 FNYEAQ. CDR3 length: 13 residues. The V and J ends lost 5 bases and 6 bases respectively, with 14 bases between them. RNA totalling roughly 0.5 to 1 ug underwent reverse transcription with random hexamers. TCR beta CDR3 was amplified by immunoSEQ covering 54 Vbeta and 13 Jbeta. TCRdb fed the immunoSEQ multiplex PCR reads into MiXCR, producing one record per CDR3 protein. The table lists 160,000 or so distinct CDR3 sequences, roughly 95% of them singletons. Sequencing of TCR beta drew on CD8+ and CD4+ T cells from blood. The study used treatment-naive patients who had stable or active relapsing-remitting disease as multiple sclerosis controls. The CD8+ and CD4+ T cells were isolated magnetically using a negative isolation approach, whereas the TEMRA cells were enriched by FACS.

The chain employs TRBV7-6 and TRBJ2-7; weak D call: TRBD1 (8 bases). This receptor was obtained from a human donor with multiple sclerosis. The sequenced material came from CD4+ T cells from PBMCs. The CDR3 loop is CASSADREGEQYF. In nucleotides, the CDR3 is TGTGCCAGCAGCGCGGACAGGGAGGGCGAGCAGTACTTC.